This TCR beta chain comes out of a study of T-cell memory formation after mild COVID-19. A word on this clonotype: Its antigen is currently unknown.

General observations from the study: Pre-infection memory harbored some responding clones, suggesting cross-reactive memory joined. CD4+ contracting clones were mainly CM and EM; CD8+ ones, EMRA. CD4+ bias marked clones expanding day 15 to 37, unlike balanced contracting clones.

TCRalpha and TCRbeta libraries used 5'RACE with constant-segment primers and UMIs. Each CDR3 protein gets one entry after TCRdb re-called the 5' RACE reads with MiXCR. The sample holds roughly 80,000 distinct CDR3 sequences; around 27% are singletons and the top ten take under 55%. Germline assignment: CDR1 LGHNA and CDR2 YSLEER. V dropped 4 bases and J dropped 2 bases, with 12 bases sitting between them. The CDR3 is 15 residues long. Sequencing was performed on PBMCs or a T cell subset sorted from them (not recorded which). This TCR was sampled from a man aged 18 to 35 who had mild COVID-19 (a few samples of this study predate the infection). Cell type and time point are not known. V usage is TRBV4-3 and J usage is TRBJ1-3, with D maybe TRBD1 (5 bases). The CDR3 sequence is CASSPYLGPGNTIYF. CDR3 DNA: TGCGCCAGCAGCCCTTATCTGGGACCTGGAAACACCATATATTTT.